This entry concerns a single T cell receptor beta chain. Both TCR beta VDJ combination and CDR3 sequence profiling were carried out. Genomic DNA was the template for this profiling. TCRdb fed the reads into MiXCR, producing one record per CDR3 protein. This table holds about 420,000 distinct CDR3 sequences, 55% to 75% found once. The data originate from a study of CD8+CD57+ T cells in acquired aplastic anemia. Germline V gene sequence: CDR1 PRHDT, CDR2 FYEKMQ (reference sequence). With V trimmed by 4 bases and J by 6 bases, 5 bases remained unmatched. This CDR3 comprises 15 residues. This sequence originates from a human donor in good health, serving as a control. The rearrangement uses TRBV13 and TRBJ1-6; TRBD1 aligns across 8 bases. The specimen sequenced was sorted CD4+, CD8+, or CD8+CD57+ T cells (not recorded which) from PBMCs. CDR3 loop: CASSSRTGTNSPLHF. The DNA of the CDR3 is TGTGCCAGCAGCTCAAGGACAGGGACTAATTCACCCCTCCACTTT.